This record looks at one T cell receptor (beta chain) sequence and its context. In this sample, this clonotype turned up a few times. Its binding antigen is unknown. Base qualities were left out, and no much larger clone turns up one base away. This entry comes from a study of CD8 T cells in ankylosing spondylitis (dated by TCRdb to about 2017). Study-level background: T cell receptor beta repertoires were profiled in healthy donors and ankylosing spondylitis patients so that disease-linked TCR variants could be found. Peripheral blood was sampled, and synovial fluid was also collected from ankylosing spondylitis patients. In total, the full study cohort was made up of 110 or so healthy donors and about two dozen ankylosing spondylitis patients.

Sequencing was performed on an Illumina HiSeq 2500. Quantitative 5'-RACE with molecular barcodes was the method used to prepare the TCR beta libraries. The original pipeline was this. A new computational method based on a probabilistic model of VDJ rearrangement was used to identify disease-linked TCR variants. TCRdb trimmed the raw reads at Q25, called clones with MiXCR and kept productive beta chains. Rows merge per CDR3 protein into single entries with the most common DNA and genes. TCRdb's processing, not the authors' own work, is the source of the V and J calls. This sample lists about 540,000 distinct CDR3 sequences; 10% to 15% were detected once. Clones ranked in the top ten supply 6.5% to 7% of the sample. V is pruned by 9 bases and J by 5 bases, leaving 11 bases of the junction without a gene match. CDR3 length: 15 amino acids, cysteine to phenylalanine. Of all the DNA, just the CDR3 is kept, 45 bases in frame from base 1.

Points the paper makes about the study in general: In peripheral blood, the disease-linked clones were found at relatively low frequencies and had a CD8+ phenotype. The disease-linked clones were reported as significantly enriched in matched synovial fluid samples from ankylosing spondylitis patients. Some of the motif variants had been reported before in the synovial fluid and blood of reactive arthritis patients, a finding that suggests common disease-initiation mechanisms. Blood from ankylosing spondylitis patients appeared to be characterized by a TCR beta motif made up of under ten highly homologous amino acid variants.

Sequenced material: blood, either unsorted or a sorted T cell fraction (not recorded which). This receptor was identified in a male donor with ankylosing spondylitis. The V and J segments used are TRBV12-3 or TRBV12-4 and TRBJ2-3, with TRBD1 identical over 10 junction bases. The bases are TGTGCCAGTTCTTTCTCCGGGACAGGGGAAGATACGCAGTATTTT. Its protein product is CASSFSGTGEDTQYF.